This T cell receptor beta chain was sequenced in a study of PD-L1 blockade in urothelial cancer. For the study at large: Samples came from 3 weeks, at the second dose, and 6 weeks into treatment.

Study conclusions and caveats: Below-median pretreatment blood TCR clonality predicted better survival.

Time point defined: peripheral blood 6 weeks after treatment start. Each patient presented with locally advanced or metastatic urothelial carcinoma. Each PCR received spiked synthetic TCR analog templates. Assay: immunoSEQ multiplex PCR; the TCRdb copy retains only in-frame clones and omits some. The sample has 80,000 to 95,000 clones, around four fifths seen once. In the case of this clone: Its antigen is not identified.

Specimen: PBMCs, collected around atezolizumab (anti-PD-L1) treatment. This sequence originates from a man between 65 and 79 years old with urothelial cancer.

CDR3 sequence reads: CASSDREKTQYF. The CDR3, as DNA: TGTGCCAGCAGTGACAGGGAAAAGACCCAGTACTTC. This rearrangement joins TRBV2 to TRBJ2-5, with D perhaps matching TRBD1 (5 bases). This CDR3 has 12 amino acids. Germline V lookup: CDR1 SNHLY, CDR2 FYNNEI. Trimming cost V 3 bases and J 6 bases, with 8 bases left between them.